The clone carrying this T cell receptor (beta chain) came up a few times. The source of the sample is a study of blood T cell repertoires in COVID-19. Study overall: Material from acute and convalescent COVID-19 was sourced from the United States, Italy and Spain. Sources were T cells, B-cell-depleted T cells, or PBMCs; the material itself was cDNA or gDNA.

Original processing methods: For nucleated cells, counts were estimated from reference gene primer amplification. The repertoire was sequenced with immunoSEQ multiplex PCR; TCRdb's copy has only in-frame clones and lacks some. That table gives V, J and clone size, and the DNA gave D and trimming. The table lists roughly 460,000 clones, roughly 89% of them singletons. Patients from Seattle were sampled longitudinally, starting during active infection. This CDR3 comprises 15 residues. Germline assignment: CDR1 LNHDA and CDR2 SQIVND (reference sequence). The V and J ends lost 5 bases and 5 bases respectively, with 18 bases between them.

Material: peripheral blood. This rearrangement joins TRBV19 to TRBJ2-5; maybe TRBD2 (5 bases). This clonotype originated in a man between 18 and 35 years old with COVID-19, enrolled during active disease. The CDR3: CASSPSGSRFETQYF. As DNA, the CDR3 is TGTGCCAGTAGTCCCTCGGGGAGTCGGTTCGAGACCCAGTACTTC.